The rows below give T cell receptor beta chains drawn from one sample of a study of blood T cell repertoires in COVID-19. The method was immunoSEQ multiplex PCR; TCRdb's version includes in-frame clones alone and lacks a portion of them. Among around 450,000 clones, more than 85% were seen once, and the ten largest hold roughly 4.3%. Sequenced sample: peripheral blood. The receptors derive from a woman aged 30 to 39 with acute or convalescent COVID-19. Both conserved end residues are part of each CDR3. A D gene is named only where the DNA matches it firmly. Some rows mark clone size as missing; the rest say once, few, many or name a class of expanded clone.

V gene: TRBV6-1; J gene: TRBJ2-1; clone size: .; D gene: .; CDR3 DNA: TGTGCCAGCAGTGATCCGGGGGAGCATGAGCAGTTCTTC; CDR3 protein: CASSDPGEHEQFF
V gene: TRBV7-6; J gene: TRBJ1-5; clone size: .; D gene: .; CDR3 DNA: TGTGCCAGCAGCTTAGGGGGCGCAGCGCAGCCCCAGCATTTT; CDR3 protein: CASSLGGAAQPQHF
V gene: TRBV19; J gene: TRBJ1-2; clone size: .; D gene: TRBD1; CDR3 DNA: TGTGCCAGTAGTATCCAGGGGGCATACTATGGCTACACCTTC; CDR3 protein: CASSIQGAYYGYTF
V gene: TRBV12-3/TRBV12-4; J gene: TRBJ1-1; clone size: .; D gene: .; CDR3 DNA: TGTGCCAGCGGGCACTACACTGAAGCTTTCTTT; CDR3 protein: CASGHYTEAFF
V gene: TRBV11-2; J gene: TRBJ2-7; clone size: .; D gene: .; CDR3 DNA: TGTGCCAGCAGCCCTAGAAACAGGGTCTACGAGCAGTACTTC; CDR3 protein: CASSPRNRVYEQYF
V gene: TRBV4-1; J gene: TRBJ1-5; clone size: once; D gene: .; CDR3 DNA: TGCGCCAGCAGCCAAGATTCGAGGACACCTAATCAGCCCCAGCATTTT; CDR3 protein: CASSQDSRTPNQPQHF
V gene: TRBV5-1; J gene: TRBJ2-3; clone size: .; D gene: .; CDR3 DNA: TGCGCCAGCAGCCTCCCCTCCTCCGATACGCAGTATTTT; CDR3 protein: CASSLPSSDTQYF
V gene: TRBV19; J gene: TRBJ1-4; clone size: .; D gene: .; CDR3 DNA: TGTGCCAGTAGCCCAGACGCCCGGGGGTCGGAAAAACTGTTTTTT; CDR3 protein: CASSPDARGSEKLFF
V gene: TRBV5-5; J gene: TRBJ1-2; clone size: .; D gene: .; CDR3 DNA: TGTGCCAGCAGCTTGGAGATAGGAGCTAACTATGGCTACACCTTC; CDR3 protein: CASSLEIGANYGYTF
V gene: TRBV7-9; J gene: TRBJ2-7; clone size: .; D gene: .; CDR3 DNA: TGTGCCAGCAGCAACCGGGAAAAAGCCTACGAGCAGTACTTC; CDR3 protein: CASSNREKAYEQYF
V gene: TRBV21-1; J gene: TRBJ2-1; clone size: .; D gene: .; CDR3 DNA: TGTGCCAGCAGCAAGGGACAGGGGACACATAATGAGCAGTTCTTC; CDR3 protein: CASSKGQGTHNEQFF
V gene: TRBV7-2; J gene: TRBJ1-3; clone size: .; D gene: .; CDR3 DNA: TGTGCCAGCAGCTTTGGAACAGCGGGAAATGGAAACACCATATATTTT; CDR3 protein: CASSFGTAGNGNTIYF
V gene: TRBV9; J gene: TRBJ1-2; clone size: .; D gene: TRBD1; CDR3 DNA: TGTGCCAGCAGCGTCCAACAGGGGGGGGAAATCTATGGCTACACCTTC; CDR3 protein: CASSVQQGGEIYGYTF
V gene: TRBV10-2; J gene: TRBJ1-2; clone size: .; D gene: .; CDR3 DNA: TGCGCCAGCAGAGACGTAGGGACAAGCTATGGCTACACCTTC; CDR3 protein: CASRDVGTSYGYTF
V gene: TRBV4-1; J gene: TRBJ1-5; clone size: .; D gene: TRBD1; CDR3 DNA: TGCGCCAGCAGCCCACAGGGGTGGGGGCAGCCCCAGCATTTT; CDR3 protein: CASSPQGWGQPQHF
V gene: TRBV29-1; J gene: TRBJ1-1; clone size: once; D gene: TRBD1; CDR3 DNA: TGCAGCGTTGCCCCCCCCGGACAGGGTCTGAACACTGAAGCTTTCTTT; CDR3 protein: CSVAPPGQGLNTEAFF
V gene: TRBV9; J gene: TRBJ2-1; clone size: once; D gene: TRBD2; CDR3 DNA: TGTGCCAGCAGCGACAGCGGGGCGGCCGGGGGGGCCAATGAGCAGTTCTTC; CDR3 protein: CASSDSGAAGGANEQFF
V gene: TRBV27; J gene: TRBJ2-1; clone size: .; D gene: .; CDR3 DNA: TGTGCCAGCAGCCCCGCACAGGGCCCTTACAATGAGCAGTTCTTC; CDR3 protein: CASSPAQGPYNEQFF
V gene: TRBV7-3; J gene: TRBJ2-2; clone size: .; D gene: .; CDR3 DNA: TGTGCCAGCAGCCCCGGCGGATCTGGCACCGGGGAGCTGTTTTTT; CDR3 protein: CASSPGGSGTGELFF
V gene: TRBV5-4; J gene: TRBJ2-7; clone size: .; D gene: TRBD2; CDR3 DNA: TGTGCCAGCAGCTTGGGCGGGGGATCCGAGCAGTACTTC; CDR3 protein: CASSLGGGSEQYF
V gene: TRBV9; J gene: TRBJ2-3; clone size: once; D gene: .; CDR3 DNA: TGTGCCAGCAGCTCAGGGGAGGGGGGGAGCACAGATACGCAGTATTTT; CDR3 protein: CASSSGEGGSTDTQYF
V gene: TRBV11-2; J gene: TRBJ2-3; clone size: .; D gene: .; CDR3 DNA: TGTGCCAGCAGCTCCCCAGTTATCACAGATACGCAGTATTTT; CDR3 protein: CASSSPVITDTQYF
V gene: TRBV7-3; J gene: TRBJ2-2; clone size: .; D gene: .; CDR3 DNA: TGTGCCAGCAGCTTAGATCGCGGAGGCGGGAACACCGGGGAGCTGTTTTTT; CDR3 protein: CASSLDRGGGNTGELFF
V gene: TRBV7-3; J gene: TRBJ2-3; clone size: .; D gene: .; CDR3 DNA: TGTGCCAGCAGCTTAACGGGGGGAGGTACGCAGTATTTT; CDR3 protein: CASSLTGGGTQYF
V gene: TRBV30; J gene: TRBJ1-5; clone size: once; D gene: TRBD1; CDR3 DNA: TGTGCCTGGAGTGTGGGGGTGACAGGGGGCTCCGAGGGTCAGCCCCAGCATTTT; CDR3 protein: CAWSVGVTGGSEGQPQHF
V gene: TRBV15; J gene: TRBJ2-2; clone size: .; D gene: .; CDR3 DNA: TGTGCCACCAGCAGGGTGCGGACCGGGGAGCTGTTTTTT; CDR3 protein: CATSRVRTGELFF
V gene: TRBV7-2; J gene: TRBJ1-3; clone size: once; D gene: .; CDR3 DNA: TGTGCCAGCAGCTCCAGGGTGGGAGGAAACACCATATATTTT; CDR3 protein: CASSSRVGGNTIYF
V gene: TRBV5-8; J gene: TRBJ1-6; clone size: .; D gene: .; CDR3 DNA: TGTGCCAGCAGCTGGGGTGGGGGCTCAAGCTCCTATAATTCACCCCTCCACTTT; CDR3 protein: CASSWGGGSSSYNSPLHF
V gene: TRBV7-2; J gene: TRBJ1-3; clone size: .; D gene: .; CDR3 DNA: TGTGCCAGCAGCAGTGTTTGGGGAGCTGGAAACACCATATATTTT; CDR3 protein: CASSSVWGAGNTIYF
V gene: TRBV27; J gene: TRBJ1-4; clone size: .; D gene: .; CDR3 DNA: TGTGCCAGCAGTTTATCCCCCCCGGGGGGAATTGAAAAACTGTTTTTT; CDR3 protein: CASSLSPPGGIEKLFF
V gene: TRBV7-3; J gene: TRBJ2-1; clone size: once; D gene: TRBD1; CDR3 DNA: TGTGCCAGCAGCGGGACAGGGCGCAATGAGCAGTTCTTC; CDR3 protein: CASSGTGRNEQFF
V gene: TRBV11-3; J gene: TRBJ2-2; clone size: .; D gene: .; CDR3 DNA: TGTGCCAGCAGCTTAGTTCCTAACACCGGGGAGCTGTTTTTT; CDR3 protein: CASSLVPNTGELFF
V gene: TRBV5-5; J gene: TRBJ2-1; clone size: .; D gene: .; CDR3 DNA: TGTGCCAGCAGCTTGGTCCTAGCGCCCCCCTTGAATGAGCAGTTCTTC; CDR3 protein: CASSLVLAPPLNEQFF
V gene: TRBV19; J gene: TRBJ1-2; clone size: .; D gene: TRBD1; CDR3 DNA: TGTGCCAGTAGTACCGCAGGGGGCGGCTACACCTTC; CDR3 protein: CASSTAGGGYTF
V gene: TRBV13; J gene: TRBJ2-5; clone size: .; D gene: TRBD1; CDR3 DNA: TGTGCCAGCAGCCGAACCTCGAGAGGGGGCTCGGGGGAGACCCAGTACTTC; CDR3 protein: CASSRTSRGGSGETQYF
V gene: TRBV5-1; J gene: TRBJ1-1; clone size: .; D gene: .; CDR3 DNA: TGCGCCAGCAGCTTGGGACAGATGAACACTGAAGCTTTCTTT; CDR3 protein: CASSLGQMNTEAFF
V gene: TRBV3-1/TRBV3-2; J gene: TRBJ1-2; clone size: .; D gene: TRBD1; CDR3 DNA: TGTGCCAGCGGCCCCCCGGGACAGGGTTCTCGTGGCGGCTACACCTTC; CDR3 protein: CASGPPGQGSRGGYTF
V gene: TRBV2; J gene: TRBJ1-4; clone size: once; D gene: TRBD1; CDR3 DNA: TGTGCCAGCACGTGGGACAGAGAAAAACTGTTTTTT; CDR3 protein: CASTWDREKLFF
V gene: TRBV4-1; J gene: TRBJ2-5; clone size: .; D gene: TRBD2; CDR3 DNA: TGCGCCAGCAGCCAAGATAACTCGGTCTCAGCGGGGGAGACCCAGTACTTC; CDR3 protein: CASSQDNSVSAGETQYF
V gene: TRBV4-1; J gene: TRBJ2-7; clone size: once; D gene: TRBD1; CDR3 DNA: TGCGCCAGCAACCAAGCGACGACAGGGCAATTCTACGAGCAGTACTTC; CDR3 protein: CASNQATTGQFYEQYF
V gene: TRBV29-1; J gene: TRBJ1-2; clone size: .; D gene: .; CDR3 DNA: TGCAGCGTTCTACTGGGGGACTCAAACTATGGCTACACCTTC; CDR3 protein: CSVLLGDSNYGYTF
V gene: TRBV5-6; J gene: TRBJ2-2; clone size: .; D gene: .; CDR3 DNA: TGTGCCAGCAGCTTGGGGCCTTCTAGTGGTGTCAACGGGGAGCTGTTTTTT; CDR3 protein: CASSLGPSSGVNGELFF